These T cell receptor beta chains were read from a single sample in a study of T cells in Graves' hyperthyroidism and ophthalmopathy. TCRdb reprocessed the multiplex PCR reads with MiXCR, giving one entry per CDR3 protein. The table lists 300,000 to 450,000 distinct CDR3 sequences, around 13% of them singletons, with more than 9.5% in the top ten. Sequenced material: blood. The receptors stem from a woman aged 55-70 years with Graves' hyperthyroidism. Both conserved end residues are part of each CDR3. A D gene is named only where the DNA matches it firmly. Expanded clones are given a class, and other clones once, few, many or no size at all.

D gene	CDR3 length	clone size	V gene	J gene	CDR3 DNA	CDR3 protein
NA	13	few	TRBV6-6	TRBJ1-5	TGTGCCAGCAGTTACTCACCCCTCGCGGCCCAGCATTTT	CASSYSPLAAQHF
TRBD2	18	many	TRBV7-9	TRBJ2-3	TGTGCCAGCAGCTTAGCGATCCGACTAGCGGGAGAGCCAGATACGCAGTATTTT	CASSLAIRLAGEPDTQYF
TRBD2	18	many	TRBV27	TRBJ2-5	TGTGCCAGCAGCTCCCCTGGACTAGCGGGACGAGGTGGGGAGACCCAGTACTTC	CASSSPGLAGRGGETQYF
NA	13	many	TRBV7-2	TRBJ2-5	TGTGCCAGCAGCCGCCAGTGGGGAGAGACCCAGTACTTC	CASSRQWGETQYF
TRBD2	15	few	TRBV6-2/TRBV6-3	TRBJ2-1	TGTGCCAGCAGTTACGGAGCGGGGGCATACAATGAGCAGTTCTTC	CASSYGAGAYNEQFF
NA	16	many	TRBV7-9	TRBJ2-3	TGTGCCAGCAGTCTTAGACAGGGCGGGATCACAGATACGCAGTATTTT	CASSLRQGGITDTQYF
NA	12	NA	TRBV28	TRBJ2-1	TGTGCCAGCAGTGGGACGGCTGATGAGCAGTTCTTC	CASSGTADEQFF
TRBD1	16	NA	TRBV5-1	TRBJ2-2	TGCGCCAGCAGCGGATCCGGGACAGGGGCCCCCGGGGAGCTGTTTTTT	CASSGSGTGAPGELFF
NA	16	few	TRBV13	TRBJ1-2	TGTGCCAGCAGCTCTGGACACTCAGTTCCTGGGTATGGCTACACCTTC	CASSSGHSVPGYGYTF
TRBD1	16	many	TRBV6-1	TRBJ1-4	TGTGCCAGCAGTCAGGCCGGGGGACAGTCTTCTGAAAAACTGTTTTTT	CASSQAGGQSSEKLFF
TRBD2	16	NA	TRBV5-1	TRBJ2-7	TGCGCCAGCAGCCTCTCCTCGACTAGCGGGGCCTACGAGCAGTACTTC	CASSLSSTSGAYEQYF
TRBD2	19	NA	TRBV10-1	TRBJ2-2	TGCGCCAGCAGTGTAGTTACCCTAGCGGGAGGGCCACACACCGGGGAGCTGTTTTTT	CASSVVTLAGGPHTGELFF
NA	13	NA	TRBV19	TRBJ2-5	TGTGCCAGTAGTATTGGCAGACAAGAGACCCAGTACTTC	CASSIGRQETQYF
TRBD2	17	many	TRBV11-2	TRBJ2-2	TGTGCCAGCAGCCGTATGGGGAGCGGGAGGAGGACCGGGGAGCTGTTTTTT	CASSRMGSGRRTGELFF
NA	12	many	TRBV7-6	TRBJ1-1	TGTGCCAGCAGCTTAGCGCGAGCTGAAGCTTTCTTT	CASSLARAEAFF
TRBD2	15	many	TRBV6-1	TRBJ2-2	TGTGCCAGCAGTTACGCGGGAGGATGGACCGGGGAGCTGTTTTTT	CASSYAGGWTGELFF
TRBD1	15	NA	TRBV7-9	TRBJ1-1	TGTGCCAGCAGCTCACGGACAGGTATGAACACTGAAGCTTTCTTT	CASSSRTGMNTEAFF